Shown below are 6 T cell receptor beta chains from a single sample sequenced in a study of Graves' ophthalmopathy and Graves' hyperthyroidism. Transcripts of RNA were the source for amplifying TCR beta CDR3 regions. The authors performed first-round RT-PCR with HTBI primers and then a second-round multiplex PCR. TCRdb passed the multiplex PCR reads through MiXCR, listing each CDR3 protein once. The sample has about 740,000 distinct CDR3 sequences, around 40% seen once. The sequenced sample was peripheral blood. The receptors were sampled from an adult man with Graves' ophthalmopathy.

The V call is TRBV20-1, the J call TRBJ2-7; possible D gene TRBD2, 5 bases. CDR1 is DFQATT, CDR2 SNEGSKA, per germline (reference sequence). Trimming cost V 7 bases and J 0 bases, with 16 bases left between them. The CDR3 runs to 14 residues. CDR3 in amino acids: CSVPPTGSSYEQYF. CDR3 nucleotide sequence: TGCAGTGTACCCCCGACGGGAAGCTCCTACGAGCAGTACTTC.

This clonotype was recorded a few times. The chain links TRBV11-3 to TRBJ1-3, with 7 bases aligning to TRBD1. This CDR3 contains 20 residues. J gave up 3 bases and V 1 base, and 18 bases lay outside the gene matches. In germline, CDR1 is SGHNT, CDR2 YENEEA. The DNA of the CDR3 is TGTGCCAGCAGCTTAGTTTGCTTTGGACAGGCCCATCGAAATGGAAACACCATATATTTT. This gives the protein CASSLVCFGQAHRNGNTIYF.

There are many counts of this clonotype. The CDR3 bases are TGTGCCATTAACCGGGACAGGGTATCGAACGAGCAGTACTTC. This gives the protein CAINRDRVSNEQYF. The chain has TRBV10-3 and TRBJ2-7; TRBD1 matches 9 bases. V lost 9 bases to trimming and J lost 5 bases; unmatched junction nucleotides: 11. Germline V gene sequence: CDR1 ENHRY, CDR2 SYGVKD. This CDR3 region has 14 residues.

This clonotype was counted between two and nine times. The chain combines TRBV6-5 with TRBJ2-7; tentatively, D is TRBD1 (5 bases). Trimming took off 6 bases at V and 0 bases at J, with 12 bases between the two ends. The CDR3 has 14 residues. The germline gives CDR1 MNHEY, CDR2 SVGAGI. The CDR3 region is CASRETANSYEQYF. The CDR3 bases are TGTGCCAGCAGAGAGACAGCGAACTCCTACGAGCAGTACTTC.

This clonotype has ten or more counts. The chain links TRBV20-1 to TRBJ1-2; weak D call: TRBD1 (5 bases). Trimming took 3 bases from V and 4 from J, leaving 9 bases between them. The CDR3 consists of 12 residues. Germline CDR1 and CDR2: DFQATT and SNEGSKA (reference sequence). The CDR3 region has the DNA TGCAGTGCTAGCCAGGGCAGCTATGGCTACACCTTC. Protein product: CSASQGSYGYTF.

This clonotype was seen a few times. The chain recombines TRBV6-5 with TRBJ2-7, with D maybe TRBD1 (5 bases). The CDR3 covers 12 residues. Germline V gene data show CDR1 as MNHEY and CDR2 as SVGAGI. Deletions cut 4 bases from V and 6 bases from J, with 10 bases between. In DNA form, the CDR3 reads TGTGCCAGCAGTTCCTTCAGGGTCGAGCAGTACTTC. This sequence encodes CASSSFRVEQYF.